Listed below are T cell receptor beta chains from one sample, sequenced in a study of cytomegalovirus exposure and HLA in healthy donors. Generated by immunoSEQ multiplex PCR, the TCRdb table keeps only in-frame clones and is missing some. This sample has about 130,000 clones; about 74% occur once, and the top ten carry roughly 3%. The sequenced material came from PBMCs. These receptor sequences come from a man between 40 and 49 years old in good health and CMV-seronegative. Both conserved end residues are trimmed from each CDR3. Expanded clones are given a class, and other clones once, few, many or no size at all.

V gene	clone size	CDR3 protein
TRBV12-5	NA	ASGSVGRSYEQY
TRBV7-2	NA	ASSLDSYQETQY
TRBV10-3	NA	AISESGGPLH
TRBV11-2	NA	ASSLAGGAYEQY
TRBV5-1	NA	ASSLGGTGVDQETQY
TRBV7-2	few	ASSPGRTSGGYNEQF
TRBV7-9	few	ASSRVPGGSTGELF
TRBV29-1	NA	SVERLRGPGGEETQY
TRBV21-1	NA	ASSVCRTGRDSPLH
TRBV5-4	NA	ASSLGGAGGDTQY
TRBV7-9	NA	ASSKTTGGEKLF
TRBV11-3	few	ASSLGARVQETQY
TRBV5-1	NA	ASSPLGSYNEQF
TRBV6-6	many	ASSYQGRGEAF
TRBV28	few	ASSLDTGDYGYT
TRBV10-3	NA	AISGSTGEEQY
TRBV5-4	NA	ASSTGQSYEQY
TRBV11-2	few	ASSLGGSALAEPHNEQF
TRBV19	NA	ASSIAVTSFGYT
TRBV9	NA	ASSVAGGSNQPQH
TRBV30	NA	AWSPGQGRSETQY
TRBV30	NA	AWSMSGYSPLH
TRBV5-6	NA	ASSLGGQGYHEQY
TRBV5-1	NA	ASSPSTLAGYNEQF
TRBV28	NA	ASSHETRGAF
TRBV5-1	few	ASSWGGGVAPEAF
TRBV20-1	few	RGVGQEGAF